These T cell receptor beta chains were read from a single sample in a study of beta chain features in type 1 diabetes. Profiling relied on immunoSEQ multiplex PCR, and the TCRdb table lists in-frame clones only, not all of them. The table has approximately 170,000 clones, roughly 9% seen once. What was sequenced was central memory CD4+ T cells from blood. These receptors were obtained from a woman younger than 30 in good health. Both conserved end residues are part of each CDR3. The D gene is left open where the match is weak. Clone sizes are given selectively: once, few, many, or a class where the clone is expanded.

clone_size: NA; j_call: TRBJ1-1; cdr3_length: 14; d_call: NA; v_call: TRBV30; cdr3_nt: TGTGCCTGGTACTGGGGGACTGTGAACACTGAAGCTTTCTTT; cdr3_aa: CAWYWGTVNTEAFF
clone_size: few; j_call: TRBJ2-7; cdr3_length: 16; d_call: TRBD2; v_call: TRBV4-2; cdr3_nt: TGTGCCAGCAGCCAAGATTCGGCTAGCGGGGGCGGTGAGCAGTACTTC; cdr3_aa: CASSQDSASGGGEQYF
clone_size: NA; j_call: TRBJ2-3; cdr3_length: 17; d_call: TRBD2; v_call: TRBV7-6; cdr3_nt: TGTGCCAGCAGCTTTTTGACTAGCGGGGCGGCGGGAGATACGCAGTATTTT; cdr3_aa: CASSFLTSGAAGDTQYF
clone_size: few; j_call: TRBJ2-1; cdr3_length: 17; d_call: TRBD2; v_call: TRBV10-3; cdr3_nt: TGTGCCATCTTGGCAGGCGGGGAAAGCGGGAAGACCAATGAGCAGTTCTTC; cdr3_aa: CAILAGGESGKTNEQFF
clone_size: NA; j_call: TRBJ1-1; cdr3_length: 14; d_call: NA; v_call: TRBV4-1; cdr3_nt: TGCGCCAGCAGCTCCCGGGTTCCCCGGGCTGAAGCTTTCTTT; cdr3_aa: CASSSRVPRAEAFF
clone_size: few; j_call: TRBJ1-5; cdr3_length: 15; d_call: NA; v_call: TRBV6-6; cdr3_nt: TGTGCCAGCAGTTACCAAGCGAGATCCAATCAGCCCCAGCATTTT; cdr3_aa: CASSYQARSNQPQHF
clone_size: few; j_call: TRBJ2-3; cdr3_length: 14; d_call: TRBD2; v_call: TRBV5-1; cdr3_nt: TGCGCCAGCAGCTTGGGACTAGCGGGCTCAACGCAGTATTTT; cdr3_aa: CASSLGLAGSTQYF
clone_size: NA; j_call: TRBJ2-7; cdr3_length: 17; d_call: TRBD2; v_call: TRBV2; cdr3_nt: TGTGCCAGCAGGGAGACGAGGGGGCTAGCGGGAGCTTACGAGCAGTACTTC; cdr3_aa: CASRETRGLAGAYEQYF
clone_size: many; j_call: TRBJ1-2; cdr3_length: 13; d_call: NA; v_call: TRBV11-2; cdr3_nt: TGTGCCAGCAGCACTCAGGGCTTCTATGGCTACACCTTC; cdr3_aa: CASSTQGFYGYTF
clone_size: few; j_call: TRBJ1-1; cdr3_length: 12; d_call: NA; v_call: TRBV30; cdr3_nt: TGTGCCACAACACTGGGGGGGCAGGTGGCTTTCTTT; cdr3_aa: CATTLGGQVAFF
clone_size: few; j_call: TRBJ2-3; cdr3_length: 16; d_call: TRBD1; v_call: TRBV19; cdr3_nt: TGTGCCAGTAGTATAAGGGACAGGGGCTCCACAGATACGCAGTATTTT; cdr3_aa: CASSIRDRGSTDTQYF
clone_size: few; j_call: TRBJ1-1; cdr3_length: 13; d_call: NA; v_call: TRBV11-2; cdr3_nt: TGTGCCAGCAGCTTCACAGACAGGCAGGAAGCTTTCTTT; cdr3_aa: CASSFTDRQEAFF
clone_size: NA; j_call: TRBJ1-2; cdr3_length: 14; d_call: TRBD1; v_call: TRBV9; cdr3_nt: TGTGCGAGTAAGCAGGGGGAAGCTAACTATGGCTACACCTTC; cdr3_aa: CASKQGEANYGYTF
clone_size: NA; j_call: TRBJ1-2; cdr3_length: 16; d_call: NA; v_call: TRBV4-1; cdr3_nt: TGCGCCAGCAGCCAAGATTTCGCAGGGAACGCCTATGGCTACACCTTC; cdr3_aa: CASSQDFAGNAYGYTF
clone_size: many; j_call: TRBJ2-2; cdr3_length: 12; d_call: NA; v_call: TRBV2; cdr3_nt: TGTGCCAGCAGTGTGGTCGGCGGGGAGCTGTTTTTT; cdr3_aa: CASSVVGGELFF
clone_size: NA; j_call: TRBJ1-5; cdr3_length: 13; d_call: NA; v_call: TRBV7-2; cdr3_nt: TGTGCCAGCAGCTTAGCGTACAATCAGCCCCAGCATTTT; cdr3_aa: CASSLAYNQPQHF
clone_size: NA; j_call: TRBJ1-2; cdr3_length: 14; d_call: NA; v_call: TRBV7-9; cdr3_nt: TGTGCCAGCAGCTTCTCGGGGGGACCCTATGGCTACACCTTC; cdr3_aa: CASSFSGGPYGYTF
clone_size: few; j_call: TRBJ1-4; cdr3_length: 15; d_call: TRBD1; v_call: TRBV27; cdr3_nt: TGTGCCAGCAGTCCCCGACAGGGATGGGTTGAAAAACTGTTTTTT; cdr3_aa: CASSPRQGWVEKLFF
clone_size: NA; j_call: TRBJ2-7; cdr3_length: 15; d_call: NA; v_call: TRBV2; cdr3_nt: TGTGCCAGCAGTGAAAGCATCTTGAACCACTACGAGCAGTACTTC; cdr3_aa: CASSESILNHYEQYF
clone_size: once; j_call: TRBJ1-2; cdr3_length: 14; d_call: NA; v_call: TRBV7-2; cdr3_nt: TGTGCCAGCAGCTTAAACAGGGCTTTTTATGGCTACACCTTC; cdr3_aa: CASSLNRAFYGYTF
clone_size: NA; j_call: TRBJ2-5; cdr3_length: 11; d_call: NA; v_call: TRBV19; cdr3_nt: TGTGCCAGTAGTATTAGCGAGACCCAGTACTTC; cdr3_aa: CASSISETQYF
clone_size: NA; j_call: TRBJ2-7; cdr3_length: 16; d_call: TRBD2; v_call: TRBV30; cdr3_nt: TGTGCCAGTAGCCGAGGGCGGGAGCGGCCCCCTTACGAGCAGTACTTC; cdr3_aa: CASSRGRERPPYEQYF
clone_size: few; j_call: TRBJ1-2; cdr3_length: 14; d_call: TRBD1; v_call: TRBV4-2; cdr3_nt: TGTGCCAGCAGCCCCGACAGGGGCAACTGGGGCTACACCTTC; cdr3_aa: CASSPDRGNWGYTF
clone_size: NA; j_call: TRBJ2-5; cdr3_length: 15; d_call: NA; v_call: TRBV7-2; cdr3_nt: TGTGCCAGCAGCCCTCACCCACAGGTCCAAGAGACCCAGTACTTC; cdr3_aa: CASSPHPQVQETQYF
clone_size: NA; j_call: TRBJ2-7; cdr3_length: 17; d_call: NA; v_call: TRBV14; cdr3_nt: TGTGCCAGCAGTCCGACTCCACAGGGCCCTTTGGGGTACGAGCAGTACTTC; cdr3_aa: CASSPTPQGPLGYEQYF
clone_size: NA; j_call: TRBJ2-2; cdr3_length: 15; d_call: NA; v_call: TRBV12-5; cdr3_nt: TGTGCTAGTTCAAAGCGGGCGGCAAACACCGGGGAGCTGTTTTTT; cdr3_aa: CASSKRAANTGELFF
clone_size: NA; j_call: TRBJ2-6; cdr3_length: 15; d_call: NA; v_call: TRBV12-5; cdr3_nt: TGTGCTAGTGGTTTTAGTTATTCTGGGGCCAACGTCCTGACTTTC; cdr3_aa: CASGFSYSGANVLTF
clone_size: NA; j_call: TRBJ2-1; cdr3_length: 15; d_call: NA; v_call: TRBV25-1; cdr3_nt: TGTGCCAGCAGTACCACAGGGCCCACCCCTAATGAGCAGTTCTTC; cdr3_aa: CASSTTGPTPNEQFF
clone_size: many; j_call: TRBJ2-7; cdr3_length: 13; d_call: TRBD1; v_call: TRBV4-2; cdr3_nt: TGTGCCAGCAGCCGACAGGGGGTCCACGAGCAGTACTTC; cdr3_aa: CASSRQGVHEQYF
clone_size: NA; j_call: TRBJ1-2; cdr3_length: 14; d_call: NA; v_call: TRBV7-2; cdr3_nt: TGTGCCAGCAGCTCCCAGGAGGGCGTATACGGCTACACCTTC; cdr3_aa: CASSSQEGVYGYTF
clone_size: few; j_call: TRBJ2-1; cdr3_length: 14; d_call: TRBD2; v_call: TRBV10-1; cdr3_nt: TGCGCCAGCTCCCCGACTAGCGCTTACAATGAGCAGTTCTTC; cdr3_aa: CASSPTSAYNEQFF
clone_size: few; j_call: TRBJ2-7; cdr3_length: 15; d_call: TRBD2; v_call: TRBV18; cdr3_nt: TGTGCCAGCTCACCACCGCAACTAGCGGCGTACGAGCAGTACTTC; cdr3_aa: CASSPPQLAAYEQYF
clone_size: few; j_call: TRBJ2-7; cdr3_length: 14; d_call: TRBD2; v_call: TRBV2; cdr3_nt: TGTGCCAGCAACCTAGCGGGGACCTCCTACGAGCAGTACTTC; cdr3_aa: CASNLAGTSYEQYF
clone_size: NA; j_call: TRBJ2-5; cdr3_length: 13; d_call: NA; v_call: TRBV5-5; cdr3_nt: TGTGCCAGCAGCTCTCGGCCCGGGGAGACCCAGTACTTC; cdr3_aa: CASSSRPGETQYF
clone_size: once; j_call: TRBJ1-5; cdr3_length: 15; d_call: NA; v_call: TRBV6-1; cdr3_nt: TGTGCCAGCAGTGCATTTTGGGGGGTTGGCCAGCCCCAGCATTTT; cdr3_aa: CASSAFWGVGQPQHF
clone_size: NA; j_call: TRBJ1-5; cdr3_length: 15; d_call: NA; v_call: TRBV18; cdr3_nt: TGTGCCAGCTCACCACCGGGGGGGGCCAATCAGCCCCAGCATTTT; cdr3_aa: CASSPPGGANQPQHF
clone_size: NA; j_call: TRBJ2-7; cdr3_length: 15; d_call: TRBD2; v_call: TRBV5-4; cdr3_nt: TGTGCCAGCAGCCGTAGACTAGCGGGAGCTCACGAGCAGTACTTC; cdr3_aa: CASSRRLAGAHEQYF
clone_size: few; j_call: TRBJ1-4; cdr3_length: 16; d_call: NA; v_call: TRBV4-1; cdr3_nt: TGCGCCAGCAGCCAACTCTCCCGGGGGAACGATGAAAAACTGTTTTTT; cdr3_aa: CASSQLSRGNDEKLFF
clone_size: NA; j_call: TRBJ1-1; cdr3_length: 16; d_call: NA; v_call: TRBV2; cdr3_nt: TGTGCCAGCAGTGGGGATTGGTGGCAGGGGTACACTGAAGCTTTCTTT; cdr3_aa: CASSGDWWQGYTEAFF
clone_size: few; j_call: TRBJ2-3; cdr3_length: 13; d_call: NA; v_call: TRBV5-4; cdr3_nt: TGTGCCAGCAGCCAAAGCGGGTCGGCCACGCAGTATTTT; cdr3_aa: CASSQSGSATQYF
clone_size: few; j_call: TRBJ2-3; cdr3_length: 15; d_call: NA; v_call: TRBV7-2; cdr3_nt: TGTGCCAGCAGCTTAGCGGGGGGTATCACAGATACGCAGTATTTT; cdr3_aa: CASSLAGGITDTQYF
clone_size: NA; j_call: TRBJ2-1; cdr3_length: 14; d_call: TRBD2; v_call: TRBV7-2; cdr3_nt: TGTGCCAGCAGCTTCGGGACTAGCGCCGGTGAGCAGTTCTTC; cdr3_aa: CASSFGTSAGEQFF
clone_size: NA; j_call: TRBJ1-2; cdr3_length: 16; d_call: NA; v_call: TRBV4-2; cdr3_nt: TGTGCCAGCAGCCTTGGGGAACTCACAGGGAGCTATGGCTACACCTTC; cdr3_aa: CASSLGELTGSYGYTF